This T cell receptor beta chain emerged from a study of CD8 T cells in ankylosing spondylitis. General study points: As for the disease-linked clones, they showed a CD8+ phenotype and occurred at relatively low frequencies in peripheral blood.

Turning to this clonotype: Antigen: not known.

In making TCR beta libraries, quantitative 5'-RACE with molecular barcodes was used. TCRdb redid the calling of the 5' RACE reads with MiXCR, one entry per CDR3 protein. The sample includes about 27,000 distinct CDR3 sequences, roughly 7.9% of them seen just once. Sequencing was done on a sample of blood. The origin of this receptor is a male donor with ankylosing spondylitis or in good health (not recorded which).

The CDR3 loop reads CASSLGQGVDQIGELFF. The CDR3 coding sequence is TGCGCCAGCAGCCTGGGACAGGGGGTGGACCAAATCGGGGAGCTGTTTTTT. The gene calls are TRBV4-1 and TRBJ2-2; TRBD1 matches 11 bases. CDR1 and CDR2 from the germline V gene are MGHRA and YSYEKL. The V and J ends lost 4 bases and 7 bases, in that order; junction bases with no gene match: 11. The CDR3 runs to 17 residues.